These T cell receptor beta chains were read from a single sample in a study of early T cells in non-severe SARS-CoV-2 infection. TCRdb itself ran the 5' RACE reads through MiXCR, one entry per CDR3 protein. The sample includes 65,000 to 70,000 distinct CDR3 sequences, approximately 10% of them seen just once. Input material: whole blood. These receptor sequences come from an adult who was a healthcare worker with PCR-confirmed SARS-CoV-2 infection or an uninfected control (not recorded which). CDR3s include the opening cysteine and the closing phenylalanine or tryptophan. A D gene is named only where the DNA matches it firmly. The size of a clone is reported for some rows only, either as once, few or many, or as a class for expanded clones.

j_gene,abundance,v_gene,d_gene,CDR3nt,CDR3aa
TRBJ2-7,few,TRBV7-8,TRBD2,TGTGCCAGCAGCTTAGGACTAGCACTCGACGAGCAGTACTTC,CASSLGLALDEQYF
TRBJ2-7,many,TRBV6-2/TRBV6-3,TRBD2,TGTGCCAGCAGCCGAAGGACTAGACACGAGCAGTACTTC,CASSRRTRHEQYF
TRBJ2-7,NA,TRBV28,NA,TGTGCCAGCAAGCTTCCAGGGGCCTCGGTCCTTAGAGGGGAGCAGTACTTC,CASKLPGASVLRGEQYF
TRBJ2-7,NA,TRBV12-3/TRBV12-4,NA,TGTGCCAGCAGTTTCGGCAGCCCCTACGAGCAGTACTTC,CASSFGSPYEQYF
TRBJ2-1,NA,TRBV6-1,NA,TGTGCCAGCAGCCGACAGCTCAATGAGCAGTTCTTC,CASSRQLNEQFF
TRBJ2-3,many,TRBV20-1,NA,TGCAGTACAATTTGGACAGATACGCAGTATTTT,CSTIWTDTQYF
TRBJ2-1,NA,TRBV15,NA,TGTGCCACCAGCAGAGATGGGCTGGTGATGGGTGAGCAGTTCTTC,CATSRDGLVMGEQFF
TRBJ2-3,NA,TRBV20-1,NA,TGCAGTGCTAGCTGGGGGGTTTATGGTACAGATACGCAGTATTTT,CSASWGVYGTDTQYF
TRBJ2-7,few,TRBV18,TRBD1,TGTGCCAGCTCACCACCAGGGACAGTCCTACACTACGAGCAGTACTTC,CASSPPGTVLHYEQYF
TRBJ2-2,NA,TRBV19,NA,TGTGCCTCCCAAGGAGGGACGAACACCGGGGAGCTGTTTTTT,CASQGGTNTGELFF
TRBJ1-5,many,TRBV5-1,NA,TGCGCCAGCAGCTTGGGCTTGGGGGCAAATCAGCCCCAGCATTTT,CASSLGLGANQPQHF
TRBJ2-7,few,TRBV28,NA,TGTGCCAGCAGCCCTGGACATGCCTACGAGCAGTACTTC,CASSPGHAYEQYF
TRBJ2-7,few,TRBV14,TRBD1,TGTGCCAGCAGCACCGATTACCGGACAGGGGCGCCCTACGAGCAGTACTTC,CASSTDYRTGAPYEQYF
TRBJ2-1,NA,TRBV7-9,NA,TGTGCCAGCAGCTTAAGCAGTTTCGCGGATGAGCAGTTCTTC,CASSLSSFADEQFF
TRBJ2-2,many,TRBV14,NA,TGTGCCAGCAGCCAAGCTCTAACGAGCTTAGAAACCGGGGAGCTGTTTTTT,CASSQALTSLETGELFF
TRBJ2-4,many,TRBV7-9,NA,TGTGCCAGCAGCTTAGATGGGCAGAAAAACATTCAGTACTTC,CASSLDGQKNIQYF
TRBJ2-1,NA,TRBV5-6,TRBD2,TGTGCCAGCAGCTTGGCACTAGCGGGAGAGGGCGATGAGCAGTTCTTC,CASSLALAGEGDEQFF
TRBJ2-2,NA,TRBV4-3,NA,TGCGCCAGCAGCCAAGATGGGGACCCCGGGGAGCTGTTTTTT,CASSQDGDPGELFF
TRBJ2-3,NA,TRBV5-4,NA,TGTGCCAGCAGCCCTCAGCCCCGAGTAGATACGCAGTATTTT,CASSPQPRVDTQYF
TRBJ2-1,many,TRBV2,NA,TGTGCCAGCAGTGAAGGTTCCCTAGCAGCTTACAATGAGCAGTTCTTC,CASSEGSLAAYNEQFF
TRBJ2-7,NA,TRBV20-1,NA,TGCAGTGCTGCCCACCGCGAGCAGTACTTC,CSAAHREQYF
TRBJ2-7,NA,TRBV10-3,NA,TGTGCCATCAGTCGTAGGGGGGAGAGCTACGAGCAGTACTTC,CAISRRGESYEQYF
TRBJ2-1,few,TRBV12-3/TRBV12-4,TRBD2,TGTGCCAGCAGCCAAACCCCGGGACTAGCGGGAGAATCCCCCCCCTGGGACAATGAGCAGTTCTTC,CASSQTPGLAGESPPWDNEQFF
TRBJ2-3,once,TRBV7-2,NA,TGTGCCAGCAGCTTAGGTAGCGCCGACACAGATACGCAGTATTTT,CASSLGSADTDTQYF
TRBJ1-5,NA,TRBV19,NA,TGTGCCAGTAGTATGCAGGGCCATCAGCCCCAGCATTTT,CASSMQGHQPQHF
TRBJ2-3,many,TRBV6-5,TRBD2,TGTGCCAGCAGCGGACTAGCGGGAACCACAGATACGCAGTATTTT,CASSGLAGTTDTQYF
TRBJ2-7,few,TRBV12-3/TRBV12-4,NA,TGTGCCAGCAGCCGGGGGTCCGACAAACTCTACGAGCAGTACTTC,CASSRGSDKLYEQYF
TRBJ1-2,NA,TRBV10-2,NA,TGCGCCAGCAGCGGACAGCTCTATGGCTACACCTTC,CASSGQLYGYTF
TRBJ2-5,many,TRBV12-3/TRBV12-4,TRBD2,TGTGCCAGCAGTCCAATAGGACTAGCGGGAGTGGTCCAGACCCAGTACTTC,CASSPIGLAGVVQTQYF
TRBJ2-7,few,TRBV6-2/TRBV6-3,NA,TGTGCCAGCAACCTACCGGACAGCCTTCCCTACGAGCAGTACTTC,CASNLPDSLPYEQYF
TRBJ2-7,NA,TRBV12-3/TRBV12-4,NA,TGTGCCAGCAGAAAAAGCAGCTTCTCCTACGAGCAGTACTTC,CASRKSSFSYEQYF
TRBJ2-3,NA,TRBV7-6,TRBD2,TGTGCCAGCAGCCCCGTAGCGGGAGGACAGACAGATACGCAGTATTTT,CASSPVAGGQTDTQYF
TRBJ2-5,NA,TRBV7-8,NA,TGTGCCAGCAGCTCCGTAGGGGAGACCCAGTACTTC,CASSSVGETQYF
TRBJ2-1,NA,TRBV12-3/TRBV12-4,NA,TGTGCCAGCAGTTTAGCGCATTATGTGTACAATGAGCAGTTCTTC,CASSLAHYVYNEQFF
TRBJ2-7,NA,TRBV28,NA,TGTGCCAGCAGTTCCTCCGGGACGGGGGTCGGGGAGCAGTACTTC,CASSSSGTGVGEQYF
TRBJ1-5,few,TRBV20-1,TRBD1,TGCAGTGCTTTAGGACAGGAGAGTGATCAGCCCCAGCATTTT,CSALGQESDQPQHF
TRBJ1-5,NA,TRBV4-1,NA,TGCGCCAGCAGCGAACAGGGCAATCAGCCCCAGCATTTT,CASSEQGNQPQHF
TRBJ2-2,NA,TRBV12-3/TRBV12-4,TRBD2,TGTGCCAGCAGTTTGGCTAGCGGTGACACCGGGGAGCTGTTTTTT,CASSLASGDTGELFF
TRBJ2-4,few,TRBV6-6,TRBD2,TGTGCCAGCAGTTACGGGGGGGAAAACATTCAGTACTTC,CASSYGGENIQYF
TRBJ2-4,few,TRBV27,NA,TGTGCCAGCAGTTTATCGGGAGGGGGCGACATTCAGTACTTC,CASSLSGGGDIQYF
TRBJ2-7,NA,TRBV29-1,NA,TGCAGCTTCTTCCAGGGGTACGAGCAGTACTTC,CSFFQGYEQYF
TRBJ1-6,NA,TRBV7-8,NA,TGTGCCAGCAGCTTAAGCGGTAGCTCCTATAATTCACCCCTCCACTTT,CASSLSGSSYNSPLHF
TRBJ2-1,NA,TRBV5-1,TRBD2,TGCACCAGCAGTCAAATGGGCGGGAGGACTGTTGAGCAGTTCTTC,CTSSQMGGRTVEQFF
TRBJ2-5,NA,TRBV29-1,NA,TGCAGCGTTGACCGCTCGGAGACCCAGTACTTC,CSVDRSETQYF
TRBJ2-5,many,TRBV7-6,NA,TGTGCCAGCAGCTTCAGGGGAAAAGAGGCCCAGTACTTC,CASSFRGKEAQYF
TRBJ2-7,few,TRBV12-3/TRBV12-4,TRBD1,TGTGCCAGCAGAAAAACCGGGACAGGGACCTACGAGCAGTACTTC,CASRKTGTGTYEQYF
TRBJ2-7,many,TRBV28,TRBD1,TGTGCCAGCAGTTTTTATGGGACAGGGACCTACGAGCAGTACTTC,CASSFYGTGTYEQYF
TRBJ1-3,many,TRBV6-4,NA,TGTGCCAGCAGTGACTCCGGTTACTCTGGAAACACCATATATTTT,CASSDSGYSGNTIYF
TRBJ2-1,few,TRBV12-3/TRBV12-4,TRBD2,TGTGCCAGCCACAACGGCCTAGCGGGAGTGTATGAGCAGTTCTTC,CASHNGLAGVYEQFF
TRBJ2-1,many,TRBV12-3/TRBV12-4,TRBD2,TGTGCCAGCAGTCCAACTAGCGGGTTTTACAATGAGCAGTTCTTC,CASSPTSGFYNEQFF
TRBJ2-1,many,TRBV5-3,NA,TGTGCCAGAAGCCTCACCCCCTACAATGAGCAGTTCTTC,CARSLTPYNEQFF
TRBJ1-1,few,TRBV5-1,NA,TGCGCCAGCAGCATTCCGGACGCCTGGGCTTTCTTT,CASSIPDAWAFF
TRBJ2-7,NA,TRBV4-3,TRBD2,TGCGCCAGCAGCCGCACTAGCGGGAGATTACACGAGCAGTACTTC,CASSRTSGRLHEQYF
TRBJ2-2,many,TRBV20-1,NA,TGCAGTGCTACTCAGGGGTACACCGGGGAGCTGTTTTTT,CSATQGYTGELFF
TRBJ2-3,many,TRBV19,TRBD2,TGTGCCAGTAGCCACGTGCTGCTAGCGGGGTACAGTGATACGCAGTATTTT,CASSHVLLAGYSDTQYF